This TCR beta chain was profiled in a study of CD8+CD57+ T cells in acquired aplastic anemia. Overall study: Where healthy donors were concerned, CD4+ cells averaged approximately 10 million reads. Overall study findings and caveats: Patients and controls shared approximately 30 CD8+ CDR3 sequences, highly expressed in patients.

TCR beta VDJ and CDR3 were profiled, and genomic DNA was the template. A single record per CDR3 protein comes from TCRdb applying MiXCR to the reads. This table holds 200,000 to 250,000 distinct CDR3 sequences, 34% found once. The CDR3 totals 15 residues. The V gene's germline CDR1 is PRHDT and CDR2 FYEKMQ (reference sequence). V was pared by 1 base and J by 6 bases, with 16 bases between. Notes on this clonotype: The antigen is undetermined.

The sequenced material came from sorted CD4+, CD8+, or CD8+CD57+ T cells (not recorded which) from PBMCs. The chain employs TRBV13 and TRBJ2-7; maybe TRBD1 (6 bases). The source of this sequence is a human donor in good health, serving as a control. This CDR3 is CASSLVRTGLCEQYF. CDR3 nucleotide sequence: TGTGCCAGCAGCTTAGTCCGAACAGGGTTGTGCGAGCAGTACTTC. The full variable domain, rest sourced from reference TRBV13 and TRBJ2-7, is AAGVIQSPRHLIKEKRETATLKCYPIPRHDTVYWYQQGPGQDPQFLISFYEKMQSDKGSIPDRFSAQQFSDYHSELNMSSLELGDSALYFCASSLVRTGLCEQYFGPGTRLTVT.